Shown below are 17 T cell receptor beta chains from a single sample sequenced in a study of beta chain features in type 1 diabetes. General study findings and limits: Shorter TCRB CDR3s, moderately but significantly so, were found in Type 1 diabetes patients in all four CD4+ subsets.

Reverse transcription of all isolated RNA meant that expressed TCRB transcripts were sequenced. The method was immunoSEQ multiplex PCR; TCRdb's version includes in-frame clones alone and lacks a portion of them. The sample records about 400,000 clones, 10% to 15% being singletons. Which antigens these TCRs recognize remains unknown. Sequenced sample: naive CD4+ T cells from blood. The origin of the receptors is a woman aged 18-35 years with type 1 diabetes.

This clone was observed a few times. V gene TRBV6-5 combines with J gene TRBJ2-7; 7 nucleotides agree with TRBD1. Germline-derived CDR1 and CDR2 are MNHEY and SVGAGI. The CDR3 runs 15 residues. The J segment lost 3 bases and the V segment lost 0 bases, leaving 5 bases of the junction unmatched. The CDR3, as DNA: TGTGCCAGCAGTTACTCGAGTCAGGGGGTCTACGAGCAGTACTTC. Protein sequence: CASSYSSQGVYEQYF.

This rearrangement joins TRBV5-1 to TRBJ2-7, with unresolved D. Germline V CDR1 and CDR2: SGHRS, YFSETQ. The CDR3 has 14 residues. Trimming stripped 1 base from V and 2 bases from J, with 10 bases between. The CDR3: CASSLNTLAYEQYF. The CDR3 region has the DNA TGCGCCAGCAGCTTGAACACCTTGGCCTACGAGCAGTACTTC.

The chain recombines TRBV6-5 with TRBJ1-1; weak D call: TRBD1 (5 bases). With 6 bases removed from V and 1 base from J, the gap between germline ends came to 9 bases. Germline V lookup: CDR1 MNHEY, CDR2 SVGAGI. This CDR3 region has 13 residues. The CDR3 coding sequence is TGTGCCAGCAGGAGACAGAAGAACACTGAAGCTTTCTTT. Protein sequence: CASRRQKNTEAFF.

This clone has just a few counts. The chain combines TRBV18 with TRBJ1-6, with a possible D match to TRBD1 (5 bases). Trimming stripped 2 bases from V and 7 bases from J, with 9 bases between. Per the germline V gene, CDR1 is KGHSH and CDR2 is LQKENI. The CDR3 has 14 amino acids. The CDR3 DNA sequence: TGTGCCAGCTCACCAGCGACAGACAATTCACCCCTCCACTTT. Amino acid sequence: CASSPATDNSPLHF.

Here the CDR3 reads CAITGLAGPYEQYF. The CDR3 DNA reads as TGTGCCATCACCGGCTTAGCGGGACCCTACGAGCAGTACTTC. The chain combines TRBV28 with TRBJ2-7; TRBD2 agrees at 8 bases. The CDR3 spans 14 residues. Germline CDR1 reads MDHEN; CDR2 reads SYDVKM. V gave up 10 bases and J gave up 2 bases; unmatched junction bases: 10.

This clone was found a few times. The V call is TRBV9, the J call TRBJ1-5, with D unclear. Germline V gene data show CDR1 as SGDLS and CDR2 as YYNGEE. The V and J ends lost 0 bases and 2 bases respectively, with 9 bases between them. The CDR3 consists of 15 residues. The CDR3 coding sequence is TGTGCCAGCAGCGTAGACAGCGGGCGCAATCAGCCCCAGCATTTT. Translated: CASSVDSGRNQPQHF.

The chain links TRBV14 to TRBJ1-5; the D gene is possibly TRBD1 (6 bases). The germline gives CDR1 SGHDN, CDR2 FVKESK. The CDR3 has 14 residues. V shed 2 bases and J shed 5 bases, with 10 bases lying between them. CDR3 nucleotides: TGTGCCAGCAGCCAATTGGGGGCCGATCAGCCCCAGCATTTT. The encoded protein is CASSQLGADQPQHF. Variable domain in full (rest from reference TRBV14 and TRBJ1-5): EAGVTQFPSHSVIEKGQTVTLRCDPISGHDNLYWYRRVMGKEIKFLLHFVKESKQDESGMPNNRFLAERTGGTYSTLKVQPAELEDSGVYFCASSQLGADQPQHFGDGTRLSIL.

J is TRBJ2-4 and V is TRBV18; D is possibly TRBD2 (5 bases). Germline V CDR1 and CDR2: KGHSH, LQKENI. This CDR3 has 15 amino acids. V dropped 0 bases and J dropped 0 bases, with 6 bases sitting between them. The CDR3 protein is CASSPPAGAKNIQYF. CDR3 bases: TGTGCCAGCTCACCACCGGCGGGAGCCAAAAACATTCAGTACTTC. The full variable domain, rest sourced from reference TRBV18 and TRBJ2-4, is NAGVMQNPRHLVRRRGQEARLRCSPMKGHSHVYWYRQLPEEGLKFMVYLQKENIIDESGMPKERFSAEFPKEGPSILRIQQVVRGDSAAYFCASSPPAGAKNIQYFGAGTRLSVL.

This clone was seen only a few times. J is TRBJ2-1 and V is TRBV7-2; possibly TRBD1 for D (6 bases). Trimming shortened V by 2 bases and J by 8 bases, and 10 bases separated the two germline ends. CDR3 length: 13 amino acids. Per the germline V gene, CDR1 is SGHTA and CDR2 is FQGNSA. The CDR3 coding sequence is TGTGCCAGCAGCTTATCAGGGGCCTATGAGCAGTTCTTC. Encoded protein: CASSLSGAYEQFF. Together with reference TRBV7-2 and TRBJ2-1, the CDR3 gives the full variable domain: GAGVSQSPSNKVTEKGKDVELRCDPISGHTALYWYRQSLGQGLEFLIYFQGNSAPDKSGLPSDRFSAERTGGSVSTLTIQRTQQEDSAVYLCASSLSGAYEQFFGPGTRLTVL.

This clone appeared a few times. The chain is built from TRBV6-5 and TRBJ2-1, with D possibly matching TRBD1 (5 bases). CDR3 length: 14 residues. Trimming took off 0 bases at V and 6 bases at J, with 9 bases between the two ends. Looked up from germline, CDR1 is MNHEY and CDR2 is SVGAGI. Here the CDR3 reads CASSYSDTINEQFF. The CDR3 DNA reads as TGTGCCAGCAGTTACTCGGACACAATCAATGAGCAGTTCTTC.

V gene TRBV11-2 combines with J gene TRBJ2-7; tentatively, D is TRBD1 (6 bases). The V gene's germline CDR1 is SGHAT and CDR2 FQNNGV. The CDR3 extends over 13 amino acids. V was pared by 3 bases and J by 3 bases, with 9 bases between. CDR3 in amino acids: CASSLRTVYEQYF. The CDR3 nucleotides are TGTGCCAGCAGCTTGAGGACAGTCTACGAGCAGTACTTC.

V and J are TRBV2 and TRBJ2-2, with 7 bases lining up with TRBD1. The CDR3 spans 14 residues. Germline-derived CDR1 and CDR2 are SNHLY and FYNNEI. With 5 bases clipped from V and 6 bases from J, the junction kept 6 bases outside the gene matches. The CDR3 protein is CASSMTGSPGELFF. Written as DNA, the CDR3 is TGTGCCAGCAGTATGACAGGGTCTCCCGGGGAGCTGTTTTTT.

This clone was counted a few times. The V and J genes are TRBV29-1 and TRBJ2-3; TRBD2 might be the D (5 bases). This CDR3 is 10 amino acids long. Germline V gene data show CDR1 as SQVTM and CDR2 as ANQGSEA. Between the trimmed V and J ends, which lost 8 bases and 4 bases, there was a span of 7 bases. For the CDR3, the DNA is TGCAGCCTGAGGGCAGATACGCAGTATTTT. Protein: CSLRADTQYF.

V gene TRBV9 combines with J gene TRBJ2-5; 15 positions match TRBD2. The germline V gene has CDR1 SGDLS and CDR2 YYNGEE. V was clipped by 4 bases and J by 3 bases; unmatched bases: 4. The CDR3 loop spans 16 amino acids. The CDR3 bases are TGTGCCAGCAGCTTTCGGACTAGCGGGGGGGAAGAGACCCAGTACTTC. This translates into CASSFRTSGGEETQYF.

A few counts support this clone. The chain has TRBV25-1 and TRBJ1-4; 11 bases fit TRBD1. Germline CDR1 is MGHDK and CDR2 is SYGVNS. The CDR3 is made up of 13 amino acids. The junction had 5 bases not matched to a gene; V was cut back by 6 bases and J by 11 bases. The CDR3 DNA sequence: TGTGCCAGCAGACCGGGACAGGGGGGTAAACTGTTTTTT. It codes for CASRPGQGGKLFF.

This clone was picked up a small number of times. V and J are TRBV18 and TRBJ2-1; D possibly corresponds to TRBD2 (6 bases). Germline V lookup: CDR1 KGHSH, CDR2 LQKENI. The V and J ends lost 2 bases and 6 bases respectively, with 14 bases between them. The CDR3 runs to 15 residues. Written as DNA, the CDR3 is TGTGCCAGCTCACCAGCGACTAGTGTCGGCAATGAGCAGTTCTTC. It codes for CASSPATSVGNEQFF.

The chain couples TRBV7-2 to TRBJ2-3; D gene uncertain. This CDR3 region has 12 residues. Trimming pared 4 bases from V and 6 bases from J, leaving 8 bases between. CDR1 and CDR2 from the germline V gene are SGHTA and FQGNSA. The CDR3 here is CASSSQWDTQYF. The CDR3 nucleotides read TGTGCCAGCAGCTCCCAGTGGGATACGCAGTATTTT.